This T cell receptor (beta chain) was captured by sequencing in a study of T cell changes during pregnancy in multiple sclerosis. TCRdb's copy holds only in-frame clones and misses some; the assay was immunoSEQ multiplex PCR. The sample has approximately 90,000 clones, 90% to 95% seen once. The TCR sequence derives from a female donor with multiple sclerosis, enrolled in a pregnancy study. Specimen: peripheral blood, collected in the third trimester of pregnancy.

CDR3 protein: CASYRATEAFF. The CDR3 nucleotides read TGTGCCAGTTACAGAGCCACTGAAGCTTTCTTT. The V and J genes are TRBV19 and TRBJ1-1; D gene unclear. The germline V gene encodes CDR1 LNHDA and CDR2 SQIVND (reference sequence). There are 11 residues in the CDR3. The V end was cut by 8 bases, the J end by 4 bases, with 8 bases between. The full variable domain, with the rest looked up from reference TRBV19 and TRBJ1-1, is DGGITQSPKYLFRKEGQNVTLSCEQNLNHDAMYWYRQDPGQGLRLIYYSQIVNDFQKGDIAEGYSVSREKKESFPLTVTSAQKNPTAFYLCASYRATEAFFGQGTRLTVV.